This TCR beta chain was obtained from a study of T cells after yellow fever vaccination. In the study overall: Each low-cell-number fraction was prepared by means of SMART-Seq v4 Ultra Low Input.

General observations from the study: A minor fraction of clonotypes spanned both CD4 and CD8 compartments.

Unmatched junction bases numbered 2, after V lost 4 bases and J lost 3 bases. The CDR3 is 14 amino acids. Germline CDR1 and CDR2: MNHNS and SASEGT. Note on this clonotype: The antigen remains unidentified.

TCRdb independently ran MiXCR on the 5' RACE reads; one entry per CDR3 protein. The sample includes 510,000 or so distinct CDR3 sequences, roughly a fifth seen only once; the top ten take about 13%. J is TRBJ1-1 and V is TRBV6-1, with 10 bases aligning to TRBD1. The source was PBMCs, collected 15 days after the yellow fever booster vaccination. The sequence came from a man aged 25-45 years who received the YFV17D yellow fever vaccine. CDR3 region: CASSGDRGYTEAFF. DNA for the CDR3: TGTGCCAGCAGTGGGGACAGGGGCTACACTGAAGCTTTCTTT.